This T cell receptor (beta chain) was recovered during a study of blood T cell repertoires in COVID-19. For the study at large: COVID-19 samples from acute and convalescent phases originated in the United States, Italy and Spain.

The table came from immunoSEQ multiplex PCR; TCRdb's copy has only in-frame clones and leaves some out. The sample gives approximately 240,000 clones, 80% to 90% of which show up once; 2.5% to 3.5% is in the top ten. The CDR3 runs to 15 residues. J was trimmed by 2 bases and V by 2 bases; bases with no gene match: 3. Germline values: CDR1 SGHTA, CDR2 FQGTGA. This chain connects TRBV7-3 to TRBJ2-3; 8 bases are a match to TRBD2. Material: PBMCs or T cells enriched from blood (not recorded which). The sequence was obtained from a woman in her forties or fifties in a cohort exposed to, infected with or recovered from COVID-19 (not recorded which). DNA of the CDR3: TGTGCCAGCAGCTTAGGCGGGGGGTACACAGATACGCAGTATTTT. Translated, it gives CASSLGGGYTDTQYF.